This passage covers 26 T cell receptor beta chains from one sample sequenced in a study of blood T cells in healthy people across ages. The second PCR ran about 6 to 11 cycles with a sample-barcoded 5' primer and J-beta primers. TCRdb analysed the 5' RACE reads with MiXCR anew, one entry per CDR3 protein. This sample yields about 800,000 distinct CDR3 sequences, of which around 45% are seen a single time; 15% to 20% belongs to the top ten. The sequenced sample consisted of blood. These receptors all stem from a man older than 75 in good health.

V and J are TRBV9 and TRBJ2-1; D is possibly TRBD1 (6 bases). The J call may be in error: the DNA end matches TRBJ2-7 better. The CDR3 consists of 15 residues. CDR1 is SGDLS and CDR2 is YYNGEE in the germline V gene. The CDR3 nucleotides are TGTGCCAGCAGCGTAGAGGGGGAAGATTACAATGAGCAGTACTTC. It encodes CASSVEGEDYNEQYF.

This chain links TRBV6-5 with TRBJ2-1, with D possibly matching TRBD1 (5 bases). Germline V lookup: CDR1 MNHEY, CDR2 SVGAGI. The CDR3 runs to 16 residues. V lost 2 bases to trimming and J lost 6 bases, with 17 bases between them. CDR3 coding DNA: TGTGCCAGCAGTTACGCTAGGCAGACAGTGGGCAATGAGCAGTTCTTC. Protein: CASSYARQTVGNEQFF.

This clonotype appeared a single time. This CDR3 is CASSYPTSGRAYTGELFF. In DNA, the CDR3 is TGTGCCAGCAGTTATCCGACTAGCGGGAGGGCTTACACCGGGGAGCTGTTTTTT. The gene calls are TRBV6-5 and TRBJ2-2; 14 bases are a match to TRBD2. J was trimmed by 3 bases and V by 3 bases; bases with no gene match: 6. The CDR3 contains 18 residues. The V gene's germline CDR1 is MNHEY and CDR2 SVGAGI.

The table lists this clonotype with a few counts. The rearrangement uses TRBV24-1 and TRBJ2-5; 10 positions match TRBD2. Losses at the gene ends were 3 bases for V and 11 bases for J; bases not matched to a gene: 20. CDR3 length: 18 residues. Germline V gene sequence: CDR1 KGHDR, CDR2 SFDVKD. CDR3 sequence (DNA): TGTGCCACCAGTGATCGCGACTGGACTAGCGGAGCGTACAATGAGCAGTACTTC. Translating it yields CATSDRDWTSGAYNEQYF.

This clonotype was picked up a small number of times. V and J are TRBV7-3 and TRBJ2-3; possibly TRBD2 for D (7 bases). The V gene's germline CDR1 is SGHTA and CDR2 FQGTGA. V lost 4 bases, J lost 4 bases, and 24 bases lay in between. This CDR3 comprises 18 residues. The DNA of the CDR3 is TGTGCCAGCAGCTCCAGGGGTCTTTCTAGCGGACGGTCAGATACGCAGTATTTT. This gives the protein CASSSRGLSSGRSDTQYF.

The chain has TRBV15 and TRBJ2-3; 10 bases match TRBD2. V dropped 3 bases and J dropped 1; count of bases not matched to a gene: 7. The CDR3 sequence is 17 residues long. Germline V lookup: CDR1 LNHNV, CDR2 YYDKDF (reference sequence). CDR3 DNA sequence: TGTGCCACCAGCAGGGGAGGCCTAGCGGGGGGCACAGATACGCAGTATTTT. Translated: CATSRGGLAGGTDTQYF.

Only one count was recorded for this clonotype. V gene TRBV9 combines with J gene TRBJ2-3; TRBD2 agrees at 8 bases. This CDR3 contains 18 residues. CDR1 is SGDLS and CDR2 is YYNGEE in the germline V gene. V gave up 0 bases and J gave up 5 bases; unmatched junction bases: 14. CDR3 residues: CASSVASGAGASVDTQYF. The CDR3 bases are TGTGCCAGCAGCGTAGCATCCGGAGCGGGAGCCTCGGTAGATACGCAGTATTTT.

This clonotype was observed a handful of times. The chain joins TRBV20-1 to TRBJ1-1; D is ambiguous. V lost 1 base to trimming and J lost 1 base, with 7 bases between them. This CDR3 has 13 residues. The V gene's germline CDR1 is DFQATT and CDR2 SNEGSKA (reference sequence). The chain's CDR3 is CSARVPGNTEAFF. The CDR3 DNA is TGCAGTGCTAGAGTCCCAGGGAACACTGAAGCTTTCTTT.

On this clonotype: A much more abundant neighbour one base away suggests this may be a read error. The rearrangement joins TRBV4-2 to TRBJ2-6; D perhaps matches TRBD1 (6 bases). CDR1 and CDR2 from the germline V gene are LGHNA and YNFKEQ. The CDR3 sequence is 15 residues long. DNA of the CDR3: TGTGCCAGCAGCCTTACAGGGTCCGGGGCCAGCGTCCTGACTTTC. This sequence encodes CASSLTGSGASVLTF.

The chain uses TRBV7-3 and TRBJ1-2; no reliable D call. Trimming removed 2 bases at V and 8 bases at J, with 15 bases between. The CDR3 runs to 14 residues. CDR1 SGHTA and CDR2 FQGTGA come from the germline V gene. The CDR3 protein is CASSLLGGPGGYTF. CDR3 nucleotide sequence: TGTGCCAGCAGCTTATTAGGAGGCCCGGGAGGCTACACCTTC.

The J gene is TRBJ2-1, the V gene TRBV20-1; TRBD2 agrees at 9 bases. V was pared by 5 bases and J by 6 bases, with 8 bases of the junction left unmatched. Germline-derived CDR1 and CDR2 are DFQATT and SNEGSKA (reference sequence). CDR3 length: 14 residues. CDR3 nucleotides: TGCAGTGCTGTTAGCGGGAGTTATGGCAATGAGCAGTTCTTC. Its protein product is CSAVSGSYGNEQFF.

The CDR3: CASSPGRGALSGANVLTF. CDR3 nucleotide sequence: TGTGCCAGCAGCCCCGGGAGGGGTGCGTTGTCTGGGGCCAACGTCCTGACTTTC. The genes are TRBV7-6 and TRBJ2-6; TRBD2 matches at 8 bases. The V segment lost 5 bases and the J segment 1 base; nucleotides outside the gene matches: 10. This CDR3 has 18 residues. Germline V CDR1 and CDR2: SGHVS, FNYEAQ.

The chain couples TRBV20-1 to TRBJ2-3; 8 positions agree with TRBD2. The CDR3 loop spans 15 amino acids. The germline CDR1 and CDR2 sequences are DFQATT and SNEGSKA (reference sequence). V trimming: 5 bases; J trimming: 8 bases; junction bases outside the gene matches: 15. The CDR3 DNA sequence: TGCAGTGCTGGACCGACTAGCGTGGATTCCGGTACGCAGTATTTT. Translation: CSAGPTSVDSGTQYF.

The chain recombines TRBV15 with TRBJ2-7, with a tentative D call TRBD1 (6 bases). This CDR3 region has 17 residues. The germline V gene encodes CDR1 LNHNV and CDR2 YYDKDF (reference sequence). V lost 0 bases and J lost 2, with 17 bases in between. CDR3 sequence: CATSRDGFGGSTYEQYF. In DNA form, the CDR3 reads TGTGCCACCAGCAGAGATGGGTTTGGGGGCAGCACCTACGAGCAGTACTTC.

This clonotype turned up a few times. The genes are TRBV2 and TRBJ2-5; no firm D call. The CDR3 length is 13 residues. CDR1 is SNHLY and CDR2 is FYNNEI in the germline V gene. V dropped 4 bases and J dropped 4 bases, with 10 bases sitting between them. The CDR3 sequence is CASSGVAGETQYF. CDR3 DNA sequence: TGTGCCAGCAGTGGGGTAGCAGGAGAGACCCAGTACTTC.

Worth noting for this clonotype: A junction end diverges from the germline sequence, so it may reflect a read error. The chain uses TRBV4-2 and TRBJ1-4; TRBD1 agrees at 9 bases. CDR1 is LGHNA and CDR2 is YNFKEQ in the germline V gene. This CDR3 contains 15 residues. CDR3 loop: CTSSRTGDGEEKLFF. The CDR3 nucleotides are TGTACCAGCAGCAGGACAGGGGACGGTGAAGAAAAACTGTTTTTT.

This clonotype has a handful of counts. The chain has TRBV7-2 and TRBJ2-5; 8 positions agree with TRBD2. Germline CDR1 SGHTA, CDR2 FQGNSA. This CDR3 contains 14 residues. With V trimmed by 0 bases and J by 6 bases, 3 bases remained unmatched. The DNA of the CDR3 is TGTGCCAGCAGCTTAGCTAGCGGGATACAGACCCAGTACTTC. Its protein is CASSLASGIQTQYF.

CDR3 protein: CASSPGTSVNYGYTF. The DNA for the CDR3 is TGTGCCAGTAGTCCGGGGACAAGCGTTAACTATGGCTACACCTTC. The J gene is TRBJ1-2, the V gene TRBV19; possibly TRBD1 for D (6 bases). The CDR3 extends over 15 amino acids. Trimming cost V 5 bases and J 1 base, with 14 bases left between them. Germline CDR1 LNHDA, CDR2 SQIVND (reference sequence). Using reference TRBV19 and TRBJ1-2 for the parts outside the CDR3, the full variable domain is DGGITQSPKYLFRKEGQNVTLSCEQNLNHDAMYWYRQDPGQGLRLIYYSQIVNDFQKGDIAEGYSVSREKKESFPLTVTSAQKNPTAFYLCASSPGTSVNYGYTFGSGTRLTVV.

CDR3 protein: CASSQDLGGMNTEAFF. The CDR3 DNA follows: TGTGCCAGCAGCCAAGATCTCGGGGGGATGAACACTGAAGCTTTCTTT. The chain is built from TRBV14 and TRBJ1-1, with a weak D call TRBD1 (5 bases). Trimming took 0 bases from V and 0 from J, leaving 11 bases between them. The CDR3 runs 16 residues. Germline CDR1 and CDR2: SGHDN and FVKESK.

The rearrangement links TRBV20-1 to TRBJ2-5, with 11 bases matching TRBD2. Germline CDR1 and CDR2: DFQATT and SNEGSKA (reference sequence). With 5 bases clipped from V and 3 bases from J, the junction kept 2 bases outside the gene matches. CDR3 size: 13 residues. The CDR3 bases are TGCAGTGCTTCGGGACTAGCGGAAGAGACCCAGTACTTC. Its protein is CSASGLAEETQYF.

There are a few counts of this clonotype. The chain is built from TRBV29-1 and TRBJ2-7; TRBD1 matches at 10 bases. The trim removed 1 base at V and 4 bases at J, leaving 13 bases unmatched. Germline V lookup: CDR1 SQVTM, CDR2 ANQGSEA. This CDR3 is built from 17 residues. This CDR3 reads CSVEAHLGDRGRYEQYF. The CDR3, as DNA: TGCAGCGTTGAAGCACACCTCGGGGACAGGGGTCGTTACGAGCAGTACTTC.

The genes are TRBV14 and TRBJ1-4; D is perhaps TRBD1 (6 bases). The germline V gene has CDR1 SGHDN and CDR2 FVKESK. This CDR3 contains 15 residues. V gave up 4 bases and J gave up 4 bases, with 13 bases separating them. The CDR3 is CASSLDGGLNEKLFF. CDR3 DNA sequence: TGTGCCAGCAGCCTCGATGGGGGGCTTAATGAAAAACTGTTTTTT.

This clonotype turned up a few times. The chain combines TRBV7-3 with TRBJ2-1; a possible D gene is TRBD2 (6 bases). Trimming took off 5 bases at V and 7 bases at J, with 12 bases between the two ends. The CDR3 covers 13 residues. Germline V gene lookup returns CDR1 SGHTA and CDR2 FQGTGA. The CDR3 loop reads CASSAGLRNEQFF. In DNA form, the CDR3 reads TGTGCCAGCAGCGCGGGACTCCGAAATGAGCAGTTCTTC.

This chain uses TRBV12-3 or TRBV12-4 with TRBJ1-5; D is uncertain. The CDR3 is made up of 12 amino acids. V was trimmed by 2 bases and J by 7 bases, leaving 6 bases between them. As DNA, the CDR3 is TGTGCCAGCAGTTTATCCCCGCAGCCCCAGCATTTT. Residues: CASSLSPQPQHF.

The rearrangement links TRBV9 to TRBJ1-1, with no clear D. V was trimmed by 0 bases and J by 0 bases, leaving 3 bases between them. Per the germline V gene, CDR1 is SGDLS and CDR2 is YYNGEE. There are 13 residues in the CDR3. DNA of the CDR3: TGTGCCAGCAGCGTAGCCATGAACACTGAAGCTTTCTTT. Encoded protein: CASSVAMNTEAFF.

The V gene is TRBV6-6, the J gene TRBJ2-7; TRBD2 is a possible D gene (6 bases). The V end lost 11 bases, the J end lost 7 bases, and 21 bases lay between the germline ends. CDR3 length: 13 amino acids. Germline-derived CDR1 and CDR2 are MNHNY and SVGAGI (reference sequence). This CDR3 reads CAGGAGRINEQYF. DNA of the CDR3: TGTGCCGGTGGCGCGGGGCGGATAAATGAGCAGTACTTC.